A selection of T cell receptor beta chains follows, all from one sample in a study of response to subunit inactivated influenza vaccine. TCRdb reprocessed the RT-PCR reads with MiXCR, giving one entry per CDR3 protein. The sample carries 550,000 to 600,000 distinct CDR3 sequences, approximately 10% recorded once. The source was PBMCs from blood, collected on the day of vaccination. The receptors shown here come from a man aged 50 to 59 who received an inactivated influenza vaccine. The CDR3 runs from the conserved cysteine through the conserved F or W. D genes are given only for firm matches. Only some rows state a clone size, as once, few, many or a class for expanded clones.

CDR3 protein,CDR3 DNA,V gene,clone size,D gene,J gene
CASSLAPATDSEAFF,TGCGCCAGCAGCTTGGCGCCAGCGACGGACTCTGAAGCTTTCTTT,TRBV5-1,few,NA,TRBJ1-1
CASSYGRLNTDTQYF,TGTGCCAGCAGTTATGGGAGACTCAACACAGATACGCAGTATTTT,TRBV27,few,NA,TRBJ2-3
CSSRDNSYEQYF,TGCAGCAGCCGGGACAACTCCTACGAGCAGTACTTC,TRBV29-1,few,NA,TRBJ2-7
CSGGQGLGTEAFF,TGCAGCGGGGGACAGGGACTGGGGACTGAAGCTTTCTTT,TRBV29-1,few,TRBD1,TRBJ1-1
CSANRGATQETQYF,TGCAGTGCTAACAGGGGCGCGACCCAAGAGACCCAGTACTTC,TRBV20-1,NA,TRBD1,TRBJ2-5
CSDPGGYEQYF,TGCAGCGATCCCGGAGGGTACGAGCAGTACTTC,TRBV29-1,many,NA,TRBJ2-7
CSASGFVAGIQETQYF,TGCAGTGCTAGTGGGTTTGTAGCGGGGATCCAAGAGACCCAGTACTTC,TRBV20-1,many,TRBD2,TRBJ2-5
CSANRRNNQPQHF,TGCAGTGCTAATAGACGGAATAATCAGCCCCAGCATTTT,TRBV20-1,NA,NA,TRBJ1-5
CASSAKTGENTEAFF,TGTGCCAGCAGCGCCAAGACAGGGGAGAACACTGAAGCTTTCTTT,TRBV7-9,few,TRBD1,TRBJ1-1
CASSATAGVGETQYF,TGTGCCAGCAGCGCCACAGCGGGGGTAGGAGAGACCCAGTACTTC,TRBV9,few,TRBD2,TRBJ2-5
CSAGDRGMRTQYF,TGCAGCGCCGGGGACAGGGGGATGAGGACCCAGTACTTC,TRBV29-1,NA,TRBD1,TRBJ2-5
CASSRGTEDTQSF,TGTGCCAGCAGCCGGGGGACAGAAGATACGCAGTCTTTT,TRBV5-6,NA,NA,TRBJ2-3
CASSQGGLGGTREQYF,TGTGCCAGCAGCCAAGGGGGGCTAGGGGGGACTAGGGAGCAGTACTTC,TRBV4-2,NA,TRBD2,TRBJ2-7
CASSLGGNEETQYF,TGTGCCAGCAGCTTAGGGGGAAATGAAGAGACCCAGTACTTC,TRBV7-6,few,NA,TRBJ2-5
CASSESGSGELFF,TGTGCCAGCAGTGAATCGGGGTCCGGGGAGCTGTTTTTT,TRBV6-1,NA,NA,TRBJ2-2
CASSLVSVINEQFF,TGTGCCAGCAGCTTAGTGAGCGTGATCAATGAGCAGTTCTTC,TRBV7-2,NA,NA,TRBJ2-1
CSVITSFYEQYF,TGCAGCGTGATAACCTCTTTCTACGAGCAGTACTTC,TRBV29-1,NA,NA,TRBJ2-7
CASSLSGGGYEQFF,TGTGCCAGCAGTTTATCGGGAGGAGGCTATGAGCAGTTCTTC,TRBV12-3/TRBV12-4,NA,TRBD2,TRBJ2-1
CSARDLAGGTDTQYF,TGCAGTGCTAGAGATCTAGCGGGGGGGACAGATACGCAGTATTTT,TRBV20-1,many,TRBD2,TRBJ2-3
CARRGTQPTDTQYF,TGCGCCAGAAGAGGGACCCAACCGACAGATACGCAGTATTTT,TRBV5-1,few,NA,TRBJ2-3
CSARGPGRGQNEQFF,TGCAGTGCTAGGGGTCCCGGCAGGGGGCAGAATGAGCAGTTCTTC,TRBV20-1,few,TRBD1,TRBJ2-1
CATSGSGHTGELFF,TGTGCCACCAGCGGGTCGGGGCACACCGGGGAGCTGTTTTTT,TRBV15,few,NA,TRBJ2-2
CASSLGPSGEQYF,TGCGCCAGCAGCTTGGGACCTTCGGGAGAGCAGTACTTC,TRBV5-1,many,NA,TRBJ2-7
CASANPTYEQYF,TGTGCCAGCGCTAACCCCACCTACGAGCAGTACTTC,TRBV28,NA,NA,TRBJ2-7
CASSYSGGGRTGELFF,TGTGCCAGCAGTTACTCGGGCGGGGGGCGAACCGGGGAGCTGTTTTTT,TRBV6-5,NA,TRBD2,TRBJ2-2
CASSPVATASYEQYF,TGCGCCAGCAGCCCGGTCGCGACAGCCTCCTACGAGCAGTACTTC,TRBV5-1,NA,NA,TRBJ2-7
CASSISSGRAQETQYF,TGTGCCAGCAGCATATCTAGTGGGAGGGCCCAAGAGACCCAGTACTTC,TRBV7-2,few,TRBD2,TRBJ2-5
CSVEGSGYTF,TGCAGCGTCGAGGGTTCTGGCTACACCTTC,TRBV29-1,NA,NA,TRBJ1-2
CASSPTNTGGYTF,TGTGCCAGCTCACCAACGAATACAGGGGGCTACACCTTC,TRBV18,NA,NA,TRBJ1-2
CASSLFQRGDQETQYF,TGTGCCAGCAGCCTATTCCAGCGGGGGGACCAAGAGACCCAGTACTTC,TRBV4-2,many,TRBD2,TRBJ2-5
CSTTTGGQGYRETQYF,TGCAGTACGACCACCGGCGGACAGGGCTACCGAGAGACCCAGTACTTC,TRBV20-1,few,TRBD1,TRBJ2-5
CSVLKSGRGYNEQFF,TGCAGCGTTCTCAAGAGCGGGAGAGGGTACAATGAGCAGTTCTTC,TRBV29-1,many,TRBD2,TRBJ2-1
CSAALLGGAYEQYF,TGCAGTGCCGCCCTACTTGGCGGCGCCTACGAGCAGTACTTC,TRBV20-1,few,NA,TRBJ2-7
CASSEGDRGHEQYF,TGCGCCAGCAGTGAAGGGGACAGGGGTCACGAGCAGTACTTC,TRBV10-1,NA,TRBD1,TRBJ2-7
CASSLTGGVGYGYTF,TGTGCCAGCAGCCTTACAGGGGGAGTCGGCTATGGCTACACCTTC,TRBV7-8,NA,TRBD1,TRBJ1-2
CSAFPGTSGLQGQYF,TGCAGTGCGTTCCCCGGGACTAGCGGACTCCAGGGGCAGTACTTC,TRBV20-1,NA,TRBD2,TRBJ2-7
CASSVEQYNEQFF,TGTGCCAGCAGCGTAGAACAATACAATGAGCAGTTCTTC,TRBV9,NA,NA,TRBJ2-1
CAWQGYTEAFF,TGTGCCTGGCAGGGTTACACTGAAGCTTTCTTT,TRBV30,NA,NA,TRBJ1-1
CATSRDFSPGTGDYGYTF,TGTGCCACCAGCAGAGACTTCTCTCCTGGGACAGGGGACTATGGCTACACCTTC,TRBV15,few,TRBD1,TRBJ1-2
CASSQTGARTEAFF,TGTGCCAGCAGCCAGACAGGGGCGAGGACTGAAGCTTTCTTT,TRBV7-9,NA,TRBD1,TRBJ1-1
CSCSGDTYNEQFF,TGCAGCTGTAGCGGGGATACCTACAATGAGCAGTTCTTC,TRBV29-1,many,TRBD2,TRBJ2-1